This entry lists 31 T cell receptor beta chains sequenced from one sample in a study of T cell clonality in common variable immunodeficiency. General study findings and limits: Reportedly, TCR beta sequences from common variable immunodeficiency showed fewer deletions and N-nucleotide insertions.

The antigens of these receptors remain unknown. Only in-frame clones appear in the TCRdb table, and some are missing; sequencing was by immunoSEQ multiplex PCR. This record lists around 40,000 clones, none seen once only, and the top ten clones contain roughly 5.5%. Sequences were obtained from peripheral blood mononuclear cells. These receptors were collected from a human donor with common variable immunodeficiency.

This clone has a count of ten or more. Coverage ceases 3 residues before the CDR3 finishes, and the germline J gene fills in the end. The V call is TRBV23-1, the J call TRBJ2-7, with D maybe TRBD2 (5 bases). TRBV23-1 is reported as an ORF; its role is uncertain. V gave up 0 bases and J gave up 5 bases, with 17 bases separating them. The CDR3 sequence is 16 residues long. CDR3 DNA, as far as it was read: TGCGCCAGCAGTCAATCTCGACGTAAAAGTAGCGACGAG. Translating gives CASSQSRRKSSDE. The whole CDR3 protein is CASSQSRRKSSDEQYF.

On this clone itself: With the read ending 3 residues before the CDR3 end, the germline J gene is used to fill in that end. The V and J genes are TRBV6-1 and TRBJ1-3; D is possibly TRBD1 (5 bases). CDR3 length: 18 residues. The V gene's germline CDR1 is MNHNS and CDR2 SASEGT. V lost 1 base, J lost 2 bases, and 18 bases lay in between. Partial CDR3 DNA: TGTGCCAGCAGTGAAGGGAGAAGTAGGGGTCTAACTGGAAACACC. Protein sequence: CASSEGRSRGLTGNT. From start to end, the CDR3 is CASSEGRSRGLTGNTIYF.

This clone was recorded a few times. The read comes to an end 3 residues before the CDR3 does, leaving the germline J gene to fill in the end. J is TRBJ2-3 and V is TRBV7-2, with TRBD1 as a possible D gene (5 bases). The CDR3 covers 15 residues. Per the germline V gene, CDR1 is SGHTA and CDR2 is FQGNSA. The ends were cut back, 5 bases at V and 6 bases at J, with 18 bases in the middle. The part of the CDR3 DNA that was read is TGTGCCAGCAGCCTAGGACGCGGCCCAGGGGATACG. It is translated as CASSLGRGPGDT. The CDR3 in its entirety is CASSLGRGPGDTQYF.

This clone has ten or more counts. Read data end 3 residues before the CDR3 end; the end is taken from the germline J gene. The rearrangement links TRBV18 to TRBJ2-1; 8 nucleotides match TRBD2. The CDR3 is 12 amino acids. Germline V gives CDR1 KGHSH, CDR2 LQKENI. J gave up 8 bases and V 4 bases, and 1 base lay outside the gene matches. The CDR3 loop is CASSRGLDEQFF. CDR3 DNA (partial): TGTGCCAGCTCACGGGGACTAGATGAG.

This clone was recorded at least ten times. Read sequence stops 3 residues before the CDR3 end, and the germline J gene provides the missing end. V gene TRBV30 combines with J gene TRBJ2-3; 11 bases fit TRBD1. Germline V gives CDR1 GTSNPN, CDR2 SVGIG (reference sequence). With 1 base clipped from V and 1 base from J, the junction kept 10 bases outside the gene matches. The CDR3 loop spans 18 amino acids. The CDR3 reads CAWSGRTGGAQGTDTQYF. Partial CDR3 DNA: TGTGCCTGGAGTGGGCGGACAGGGGGCGCCCAGGGCACAGATACG.

As concerns this clone: The read ends 3 residues shy of where the CDR3 ends; the end is completed using the germline J gene. The chain couples TRBV7-9 to TRBJ2-3, with no clear D. The germline CDR1 and CDR2 sequences are SEHNR and FQNEAQ (reference sequence). V dropped 4 bases and J dropped 8 bases, with 13 bases sitting between them. This CDR3 has 13 residues. Incomplete CDR3 DNA: TGTGCCAGCAGCTCCCCCCAGGTTCGTACG. Amino acid sequence: CASSSPQVRT. The CDR3 reads in full as CASSSPQVRTQYF.

Points on this clone: The CDR3 end lies 3 residues beyond the end of the read and is filled in from the germline J gene. The chain joins TRBV30 to TRBJ2-7, with 7 bases identical to TRBD1. Trimming took 0 bases from V and 3 from J; bases not matched to a gene: 5. The CDR3 contains 14 residues. The germline V gene has CDR1 GTSNPN and CDR2 SVGIG (reference sequence). CDR3 sequence: CAWSVSGGGYEQYF. The sequenced part of the CDR3 DNA is TGTGCCTGGAGTGTCTCAGGGGGTGGCTACGAG.

This clone was observed many times. The read stops 3 residues short of the end of the CDR3; the missing end is completed from the germline J gene. The V and J genes are TRBV7-2 and TRBJ1-2, with 7 bases lining up with TRBD1. This CDR3 comprises 14 residues. Germline V CDR1 and CDR2: SGHTA, FQGNSA. CDR3 DNA, as far as it was read: TGTGCCAGCAGCCTTCTTAGGACAGGCCTAAGC. Its protein is CASSLLRTGLS. The full CDR3 reads CASSLLRTGLSYTF.

Worth noting for this clone: The CDR3 goes on 3 residues after the read ends, and that part is filled in from the germline J gene. The V and J genes are TRBV20-1 and TRBJ2-5; 7 nucleotides match TRBD2. CDR1 is DFQATT, CDR2 SNEGSKA, per germline (reference sequence). There are 16 residues in the CDR3. The ends lost 8 bases at V and 5 bases at J; junction bases unmatched: 20. The sequenced part of the CDR3 DNA is TGCAGTACCTCGACCCTTAGCGGGTCCACCGGGGAGACC. Translating it yields CSTSTLSGSTGET. Given in full, the CDR3 is CSTSTLSGSTGETQYF.

This clone was counted between two and nine times. The read gets to within 3 residues of the CDR3 end, and the germline J gene fills in the rest. The rearrangement uses TRBV7-2 and TRBJ2-7; D is perhaps TRBD1 or TRBD2 (5 bases each). Germline CDR1 SGHTA, CDR2 FQGNSA. The germline V and J ends were trimmed by 1 base and 2 bases, with 12 bases remaining between them. The CDR3 consists of 15 residues. The sequenced CDR3 bases are TGTGCCAGCAGCTTAGGAGGGGCTAAAGCCTACGAG. It codes for CASSLGGAKAYE. The CDR3 reads in full as CASSLGGAKAYEQYF.

This clone was found a few times. With the read ending 3 residues before the CDR3 end, the germline J gene is used to fill in that end. This chain links TRBV18 with TRBJ1-3, with a tentative D call TRBD1 (5 bases). This CDR3 is built from 13 residues. The V end was cut by 6 bases, the J end by 4 bases, with 10 bases between. In germline, CDR1 is KGHSH, CDR2 LQKENI. Here the CDR3 reads CASSGTAGNTIYF. The sequenced part of the CDR3 DNA is TGTGCCAGCTCCGGGACTGCAGGAAACACC.

This clone has a count of ten or more. Coverage ceases 3 residues before the CDR3 finishes, and the germline J gene fills in the end. The rearrangement joins TRBV30 to TRBJ1-1, with 8 bases that match TRBD1. Germline lookup yields CDR1 GTSNPN and CDR2 SVGIG (reference sequence). This CDR3 contains 15 residues. The CDR3 here is CAWSSRTGTSHRAFF. The part of the CDR3 DNA that was read is TGTGCCTGGAGTTCCAGGACAGGGACCTCCCATAGG.

In regard to this clone: The CDR3 end falls 3 residues outside the read, so it is completed with the germline J gene. The genes are TRBV18 and TRBJ1-3; TRBD1 matches at 7 bases. V lost 3 bases and J lost 8; bases outside the gene matches: 10. Germline CDR1 reads KGHSH; CDR2 reads LQKENI. The CDR3 runs to 15 residues. The covered CDR3 bases are TGTGCCAGCTCACCGGAGGGGACAGTTTACGACACC. Protein sequence: CASSPEGTVYDT. The entire CDR3 sequence reads CASSPEGTVYDTIYF.

About this clone itself: Read data end 3 residues before the CDR3 end; the end is taken from the germline J gene. The chain has TRBV19 and TRBJ2-1, with a weak D call TRBD1 (5 bases). The CDR3 extends over 12 amino acids. The germline V gene encodes CDR1 LNHDA and CDR2 SQIVND (reference sequence). The V end lost 10 bases, the J end lost 6 bases, and 13 bases lay between the germline ends. The sequenced part of the CDR3 DNA is TGTGCCACCAGGGAACAGTCCAATGAG. Encoded protein: CATREQSNE. The full CDR3 protein is CATREQSNEQFF.

This clone was detected many times. Read sequence stops 3 residues before the CDR3 end, and the germline J gene provides the missing end. The rearrangement joins TRBV20-1 to TRBJ1-2, with a weak D call TRBD1 (5 bases). The CDR3 contains 14 residues. Per germline, CDR1 DFQATT and CDR2 SNEGSKA (reference sequence). The covered CDR3 bases are TGCAGTGCGGAAGGCCCGGGGGGGTCGGGAGGC. Protein sequence: CSAEGPGGSGG. The entire CDR3 sequence reads CSAEGPGGSGGYTF.

This clone was seen ten or more times. The CDR3 extends 3 residues past the end of the read, so its final part is completed from the germline J gene. The rearrangement links TRBV7-3 to TRBJ2-5; tentatively, D is TRBD1 (6 bases). The CDR3 sequence is 15 residues long. Germline assignment: CDR1 SGHTA and CDR2 FQGTGA. The germline V and J ends were trimmed by 0 bases and 2 bases, with 10 bases remaining between them. The chain's CDR3 is CASSLTGHGQETQYF. CDR3 bases read: TGTGCCAGCAGCTTAACGGGACACGGTCAAGAGACC.

This clone appeared many times. The read ends 3 residues before the CDR3 terminus; that terminus is restored from the germline J gene. This chain joins TRBV20-1 and TRBJ2-5; 7 bases line up with TRBD2. This CDR3 has 14 residues. Germline V gene lookup returns CDR1 DFQATT and CDR2 SNEGSKA (reference sequence). Germline trimming cut 3 bases from V and 5 bases from J; bases unmatched to any gene: 9. The DNA read from the CDR3 is TGCAGTGCTAGCCCTGGGGGGGTGTCGGAGACC. Its translation is CSASPGGVSET. The whole CDR3 protein is CSASPGGVSETQYF.

This clone has at least ten counts. The observed sequence ends 3 residues before the CDR3 terminus, with the missing tail filled in from the germline J gene. The chain couples TRBV6-2 or TRBV6-3 to TRBJ1-1; 8 nucleotides line up with TRBD1. The V and J ends lost 0 bases and 7 bases, in that order; junction bases with no gene match: 7. Germline V CDR1 and CDR2: MNHEY, SVGEGT. CDR3 size: 15 residues. CDR3 DNA (partial): TGTGCCAGCAGTTACTCGACGGACAGGGCTGATGAA. Amino acids: CASSYSTDRADE. The whole CDR3 protein reads CASSYSTDRADEAFF.

This clone was counted a few times. The chain's CDR3 is CASRNRGSNTGELFF. The CDR3 DNA, read in part, is TGTGCCAGCAGGAACAGGGGGTCGAACACCGGGGAG. The genes are TRBV2 and TRBJ2-2, with 8 bases fitting TRBD1. The CDR3 end is not reached by the read, which stops 3 residues before it; the germline J gene fills it in. The V and J ends lost 6 bases and 0 bases, in that order; junction bases with no gene match: 3. The CDR3 loop spans 15 amino acids. Germline lookup yields CDR1 SNHLY and CDR2 FYNNEI.

This clone was recorded many times. The read stops 3 residues short of the end of the CDR3; the missing end is completed from the germline J gene. The J gene is TRBJ1-5, the V gene TRBV19; D is undetermined. Trimming cost V 0 bases and J 1 base, with 4 bases left between them. Germline CDR1 is LNHDA and CDR2 is SQIVND (reference sequence). This CDR3 contains 14 residues. The CDR3 bases that were read are TGTGCCAGTAGTATAGATCAGAGCAATCAGCCC. Its translation: CASSIDQSNQP. The CDR3 in its entirety is CASSIDQSNQPQHF.

The table lists this clone with many counts. The sequenced fragment ends 3 residues before the CDR3 boundary, so the rest is inferred from the germline J gene. The chain is built from TRBV5-5 and TRBJ2-7, with unresolved D. The CDR3 is 14 amino acids. Trimming removed 0 bases from V and 0 bases from J, with 7 bases in between. From germline, CDR1 is SGHKS and CDR2 YYEKEE (reference sequence). The CDR3 reads CASSLALDSYEQYF. The sequenced CDR3 bases are TGTGCCAGCAGCTTGGCCCTAGACTCCTACGAG.

This clone appeared many times. The CDR3 end lies 3 residues beyond the end of the read and is filled in from the germline J gene. This chain joins TRBV7-9 and TRBJ2-2; 11 nucleotides line up with TRBD1. Trimming cost V 5 bases and J 6 bases; bases outside gene matches: 5. The CDR3 has 15 amino acids. Germline V CDR1 and CDR2: SEHNR, FQNEAQ (reference sequence). The sequenced CDR3 bases are TGTGCCAGCAGCAAGGACAGGGGGCCTGCCGGGGAG. Translation gives CASSKDRGPAGE. The complete CDR3 protein is CASSKDRGPAGELFF. Full variable domain (outside the CDR3, taken from reference TRBV7-9 and TRBJ2-2): DTGVSQNPRHKITKRGQNVTFRCDPISEHNRLYWYRQTLGQGPEFLTYFQNEAQLEKSRLLSDRFSAERPKGSFSTLEIQRTEQGDSAMYLCASSKDRGPAGELFFGEGSRLTVL.

This clone showed up many times. The read stops 3 residues short of the end of the CDR3; the missing end is completed from the germline J gene. The rearrangement uses TRBV5-5 and TRBJ2-7; TRBD1 matches at 8 bases. Germline V gene data show CDR1 as SGHKS and CDR2 as YYEKEE (reference sequence). The CDR3 has 13 residues. V dropped 7 bases and J dropped 5; count of bases not matched to a gene: 8. The CDR3 sequence: CASAGQGTHEQYF. The CDR3 bases that were read are TGTGCCAGCGCCGGACAGGGAACCCACGAG.

This clone was seen ten or more times. The CDR3 end is not reached by the read, which stops 3 residues before it; the germline J gene fills it in. The chain has TRBV29-1 and TRBJ1-1; unclear D gene. Trimming left V 3 bases short and J 6 bases short, with 11 bases between. The germline gives CDR1 SQVTM, CDR2 ANQGSEA. CDR3 length: 12 residues. CDR3 residues: CSVEEGYAEAFF. CDR3 bases read: TGCAGCGTTGAGGAGGGTTACGCTGAA.

This clone was seen many times. The read terminates 3 residues before the CDR3 end, so the remaining end is supplied by the germline J gene. The chain employs TRBV3-1 (or the pseudogene TRBV3-2) and TRBJ1-2; possibly TRBD1 for D (6 bases). CDR1 and CDR2 from the germline V gene are LGHDT and YNNKEL (reference sequence). The V end was cut by 2 bases, the J end by 6 bases, with 10 bases between. The CDR3 has 13 amino acids. CDR3 region: CASSQKGGDGYTF. The sequenced part of the CDR3 DNA is TGTGCCAGCAGCCAAAAGGGGGGGGATGGC.

A remark on this clone: The read terminates 3 residues before the CDR3 end, so the remaining end is supplied by the germline J gene. The rearrangement uses TRBV19 and TRBJ1-5; tentatively, D is TRBD1 (6 bases). V was clipped by 4 bases and J by 2 bases, with 9 bases between them. This CDR3 comprises 14 residues. Germline V gene sequence: CDR1 LNHDA, CDR2 SQIVND (reference sequence). The CDR3 bases that were read are TGTGCCAGTAGTACGACAGGAGGCAATCAGCCC. It encodes CASSTTGGNQP. The whole CDR3 protein reads CASSTTGGNQPQHF.

There are many counts of this clone. Read data end 3 residues before the CDR3 end; the end is taken from the germline J gene. The V and J genes are TRBV6-2 or TRBV6-3 and TRBJ1-1; 8 bases are a match to TRBD1. V gave up 5 bases and J gave up 0 bases; unmatched junction bases: 2. CDR3 length: 14 residues. CDR1 is MNHEY, CDR2 SVGEGT, per germline. The part of the CDR3 DNA that was read is TGTGCCAGCAGTCGGACAGGGTTGAACACTGAA. Translating it yields CASSRTGLNTE. The full CDR3 protein reads CASSRTGLNTEAFF.

This clone came up many times. The read ends 3 residues shy of where the CDR3 ends; the end is completed using the germline J gene. The chain carries TRBV7-9 and TRBJ1-1; maybe TRBD1 (5 bases). The CDR3 covers 13 residues. Germline-derived CDR1 and CDR2 are SEHNR and FQNEAQ (reference sequence). Trimming removed 7 bases from V and 7 bases from J, with 16 bases in between. The part of the CDR3 DNA that was read is TGTGCCAGCAAGAGGGGAGGGTCAGATGAA. As protein: CASKRGGSDE. The full CDR3 sequence reads CASKRGGSDEAFF.

This clone was found many times. The read terminates 3 residues ahead of where the CDR3 ends, so the germline J gene completes it. The V gene is TRBV5-1, the J gene TRBJ2-7, with TRBD1 matching over 8 bases. CDR1 and CDR2 from the germline V gene are SGHRS and YFSETQ. V dropped 4 bases and J dropped 2; count of bases not matched to a gene: 11. The CDR3 runs to 16 residues. The CDR3 is CASSLPVDREPYEQYF. The covered CDR3 bases are TGCGCCAGCAGCCTCCCGGTGGACAGGGAACCCTACGAG.

This clone was counted only a few times. The read terminates 3 residues before the CDR3 end, so the remaining end is supplied by the germline J gene. The chain is built from TRBV7-6 and TRBJ2-5; a weak D match, TRBD1 (6 bases). Germline lookup yields CDR1 SGHVS and CDR2 FNYEAQ. V was clipped by 2 bases and J by 4 bases, with 14 bases between them. This CDR3 is built from 15 residues. The sequenced CDR3 bases are TGTGCCAGCAGCTTAATCGCAGGGGTGGGAGAGACC. Protein product: CASSLIAGVGET. The whole CDR3 region reads CASSLIAGVGETQYF.

This clone showed up just a few times. The read is 3 residues too short to cover the CDR3 end, so that end is filled in from the germline J gene. The rearrangement links TRBV7-6 to TRBJ2-2, with 7 bases lining up with TRBD1. This CDR3 is 13 amino acids long. V gave up 9 bases and J gave up 4 bases; unmatched junction bases: 5. Per germline, CDR1 SGHVS and CDR2 FNYEAQ. CDR3 protein: CASLQGTTGELFF. The covered CDR3 bases are TGTGCCAGTCTACAGGGGACCACCGGGGAG. The whole variable domain, remainder taken from reference TRBV7-6 and TRBJ2-2, is GAGVSQSPRYKVTKRGQDVALRCDPISGHVSLYWYRQALGQGPEFLTYFNYEAQQDKSGLPNDRFSAERPEGSISTLTIQRTEQRDSAMYRCASLQGTTGELFFGEGSRLTVL.